This is a list of T cell receptor beta chains from one sample in a study of CD8+ T cells in alopecia areata. TCRdb keeps only in-frame clones here, not all; method: immunoSEQ multiplex PCR. The sample holds roughly 180,000 clones, 40% to 65% seen once. Material: CD8+ T cells sorted from blood, obtained at week 24, from a patient treated with tofacitinib. These TCRs come from a human donor with alopecia areata. CDR3s include the opening cysteine and the closing phenylalanine or tryptophan. A D gene is named only where the DNA matches it firmly. Clone size is given for some rows only: seen once, a few or many times, or a class if the clone is expanded.

>-|TRBJ2-1|-|11|TRBV20-1
TGCAGTGCTAGCGACCTCAATGAGCAGTTCTTC
CSASDLNEQFF
>-|TRBJ2-1|TRBD2|16|TRBV4-3
TGCGCCAGCAGCCCAGGGACTAGCGGTTCCGTCAATGAGCAGTTCTTC
CASSPGTSGSVNEQFF
>-|TRBJ2-5|TRBD1|15|TRBV7-6
TGTGCCAGCAGCTCGACAGGGGGCAGCCAAGAGACCCAGTACTTC
CASSSTGGSQETQYF
>few|TRBJ2-1|-|10|TRBV7-9
TGTGCCAGCAGCTTGGATGAGCAGTTCTTC
CASSLDEQFF
>few|TRBJ2-5|TRBD2|14|TRBV7-6
TGTGCCAGCAGCTTCTATAGCGGGGCGGAGACCCAGTACTTC
CASSFYSGAETQYF
>-|TRBJ2-1|-|17|TRBV7-9
TGTGCCAGCAGCTTCCGTTGGTCCCATTCTAATTACAATGAGCAGTTCTTC
CASSFRWSHSNYNEQFF
>-|TRBJ2-3|TRBD2|16|TRBV7-2
TGTGCCAGCAGCGTTCTAGCGGGGGGCGAGGAAGATACGCAGTATTTT
CASSVLAGGEEDTQYF
>-|TRBJ1-6|-|13|TRBV7-6
TGTGCCAGCAGCCCTGAACCCGGTTCACCCCTCCACTTT
CASSPEPGSPLHF
>-|TRBJ2-1|-|14|TRBV13
TGTGCCAGCAGAGTTAGGGGGGCGAGCAATGAGCAGTTCTTC
CASRVRGASNEQFF
>-|TRBJ1-4|-|15|TRBV4-3
TGCGCCAGCGGCCAGACGAGAGGGGAGGGTGAAAAACTGTTTTTT
CASGQTRGEGEKLFF
>-|TRBJ1-2|-|13|TRBV25-1
TGTGCCAGCAGTGAATTACGGGGGGATGGCTACACCTTC
CASSELRGDGYTF